In this sample, the clone carrying this TCR beta chain turned up once. The data were taken from a study of blood T cell repertoires in COVID-19. The wider study: Nucleic acid was either cDNA or gDNA, and it came from T cells, B-cell-depleted T cells, or PBMCs.

With V trimmed by 4 bases and J by 8 bases, 4 bases remained unmatched. Germline loops: CDR1 LGHNA, CDR2 YNFKEQ. The CDR3 has 13 residues. Methods used by the authors: Amplification from reference gene primers served as the basis for estimated nucleated cell counts. Produced via immunoSEQ multiplex PCR; TCRdb's table is partial and in-frame only. The V and J calls and the clone size are those of that table, but D and trimming were determined from the DNA. The sample carries 180,000 or so clones, about 85% recorded once. V gene TRBV4-2 combines with J gene TRBJ1-2; TRBD1 aligns across 10 bases. The clonotype was recovered from a man between 18 and 35 years old with acute or convalescent COVID-19. Material: peripheral blood. Here the CDR3 reads CASSPTGGDGYTF. The CDR3, as DNA: TGTGCCAGCAGCCCGACAGGGGGCGACGGCTACACCTTC.